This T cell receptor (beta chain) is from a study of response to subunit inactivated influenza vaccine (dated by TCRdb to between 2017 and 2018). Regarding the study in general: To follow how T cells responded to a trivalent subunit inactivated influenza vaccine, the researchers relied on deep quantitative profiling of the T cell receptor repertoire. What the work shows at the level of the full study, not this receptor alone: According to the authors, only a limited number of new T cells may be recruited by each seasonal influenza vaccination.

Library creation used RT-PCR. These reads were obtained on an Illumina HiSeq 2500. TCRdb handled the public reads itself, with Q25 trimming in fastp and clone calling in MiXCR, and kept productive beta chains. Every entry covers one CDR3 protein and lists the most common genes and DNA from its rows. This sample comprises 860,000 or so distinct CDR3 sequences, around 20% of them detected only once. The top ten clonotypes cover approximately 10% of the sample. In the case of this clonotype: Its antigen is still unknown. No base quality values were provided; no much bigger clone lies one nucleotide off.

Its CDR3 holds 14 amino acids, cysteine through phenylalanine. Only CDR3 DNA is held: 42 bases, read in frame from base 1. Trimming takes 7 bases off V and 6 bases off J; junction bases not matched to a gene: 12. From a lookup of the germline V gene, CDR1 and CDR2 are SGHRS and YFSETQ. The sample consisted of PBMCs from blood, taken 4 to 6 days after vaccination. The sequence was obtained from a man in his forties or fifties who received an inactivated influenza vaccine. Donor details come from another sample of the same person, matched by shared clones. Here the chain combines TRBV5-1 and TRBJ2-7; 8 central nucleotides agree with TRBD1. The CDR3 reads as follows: CASRNPDRVAEQYF. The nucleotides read TGCGCCAGCCGGAATCCGGACAGGGTTGCCGAGCAGTACTTC.